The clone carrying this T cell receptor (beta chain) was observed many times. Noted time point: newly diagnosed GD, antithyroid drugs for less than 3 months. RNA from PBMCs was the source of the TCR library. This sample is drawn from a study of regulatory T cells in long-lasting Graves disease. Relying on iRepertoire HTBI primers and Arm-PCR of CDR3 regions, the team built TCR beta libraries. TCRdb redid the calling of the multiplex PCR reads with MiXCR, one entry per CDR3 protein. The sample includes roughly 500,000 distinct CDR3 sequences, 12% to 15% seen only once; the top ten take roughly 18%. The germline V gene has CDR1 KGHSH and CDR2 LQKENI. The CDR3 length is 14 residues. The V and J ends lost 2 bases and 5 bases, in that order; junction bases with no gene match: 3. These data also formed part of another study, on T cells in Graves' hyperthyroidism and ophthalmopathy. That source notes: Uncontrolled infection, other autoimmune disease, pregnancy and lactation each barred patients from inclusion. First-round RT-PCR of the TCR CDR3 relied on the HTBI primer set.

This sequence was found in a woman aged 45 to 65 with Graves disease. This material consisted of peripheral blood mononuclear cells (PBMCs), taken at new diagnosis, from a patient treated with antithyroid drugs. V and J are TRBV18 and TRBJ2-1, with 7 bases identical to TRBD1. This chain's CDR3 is CASSPTDRDNEQFF. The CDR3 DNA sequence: TGTGCCAGCTCACCAACAGACAGGGACAATGAGCAGTTCTTC.